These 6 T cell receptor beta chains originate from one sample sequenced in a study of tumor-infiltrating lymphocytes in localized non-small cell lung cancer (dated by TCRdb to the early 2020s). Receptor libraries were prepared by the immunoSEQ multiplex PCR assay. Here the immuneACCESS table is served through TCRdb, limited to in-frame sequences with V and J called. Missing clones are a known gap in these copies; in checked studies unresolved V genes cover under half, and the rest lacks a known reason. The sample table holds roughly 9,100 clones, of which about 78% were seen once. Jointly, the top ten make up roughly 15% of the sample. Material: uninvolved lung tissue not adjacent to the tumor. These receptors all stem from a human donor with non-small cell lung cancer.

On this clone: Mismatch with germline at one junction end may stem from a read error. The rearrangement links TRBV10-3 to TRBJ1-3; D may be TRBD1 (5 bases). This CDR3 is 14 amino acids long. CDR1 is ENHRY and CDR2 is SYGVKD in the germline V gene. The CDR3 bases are TGTGCCAGCAGTGAGAAGGGGCTAGGAAACACCATATATTTT. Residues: CASSEKGLGNTIYF.

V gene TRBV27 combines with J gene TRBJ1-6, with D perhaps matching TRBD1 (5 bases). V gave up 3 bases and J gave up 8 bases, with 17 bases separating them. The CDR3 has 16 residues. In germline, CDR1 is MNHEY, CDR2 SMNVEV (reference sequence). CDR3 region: CASSFLGRMMDSPLHF. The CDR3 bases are TGTGCCAGCAGTTTCCTGGGACGGATGATGGATTCACCCCTCCACTTT.

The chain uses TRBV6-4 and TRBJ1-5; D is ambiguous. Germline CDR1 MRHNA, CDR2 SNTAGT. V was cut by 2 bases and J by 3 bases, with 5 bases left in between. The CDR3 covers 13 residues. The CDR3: CASSDGDNQPQHF. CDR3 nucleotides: TGTGCCAGCAGTGACGGGGACAATCAGCCCCAGCATTTT.

In nucleotides, the CDR3 is TGTGCCAGCAGCTTAGGGGTCAGGATGGTACACTCTGGGGCCAACGTCCTGACTTTC. This translates into CASSLGVRMVHSGANVLTF. V usage is TRBV7-8 and J usage is TRBJ2-6; unclear D gene. Germline CDR1 and CDR2: SGHVS and FQNEAQ. This CDR3 has 19 residues. V gave up 1 base and J gave up 0 bases, with 16 bases separating them.

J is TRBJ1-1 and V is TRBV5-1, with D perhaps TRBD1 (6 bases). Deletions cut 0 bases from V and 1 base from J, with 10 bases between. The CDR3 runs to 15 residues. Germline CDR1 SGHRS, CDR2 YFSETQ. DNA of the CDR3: TGCGCCAGCAGCTTGGATCCGACAGGGAACACTGAAGCTTTCTTT. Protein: CASSLDPTGNTEAFF.

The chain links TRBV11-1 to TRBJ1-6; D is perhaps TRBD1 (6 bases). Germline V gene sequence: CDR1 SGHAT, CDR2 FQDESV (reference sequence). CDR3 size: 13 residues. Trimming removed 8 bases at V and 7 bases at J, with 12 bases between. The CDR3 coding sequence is TGTGCCAGCGCAGGGGTGGCGAATTCACCCCTCCACTTT. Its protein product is CASAGVANSPLHF.